A selection of T cell receptor beta chains follows, all from one sample in a study of cytomegalovirus exposure and HLA in healthy donors. Profiled with immunoSEQ multiplex PCR; TCRdb holds only in-frame clones, not every one. The sample consists of more than 95,000 clones, 80% to 90% of them appearing once. The sequenced material came from PBMCs. The receptors were gathered from a young man in good health and CMV-seropositive. The CDR3 runs from the conserved cysteine through the conserved F or W. Each record gives: J gene, V gene, clone size, D gene, CDR3 DNA, CDR3 protein. The D gene is left open where the match is weak. Where a row states a size, it is once, few, many or the class of an expanded clone; other rows omit it.

>TRBJ2-7|TRBV5-5|once|TRBD1
TGTGCCAGCAGCTTAAGGGTAGGGACAGGGGGCTACGAGCAGTACTTC
CASSLRVGTGGYEQYF
>TRBJ1-1|TRBV28|-|TRBD1
TGTGCCAGCAGTTTATATACAGGGGCCCCGGCGGGGGCTTTCTTT
CASSLYTGAPAGAFF
>TRBJ2-3|TRBV5-1|-|TRBD2
TGCGCCAGCAGCTTGGGGACTAGCGGGGCAGATACGCAGTATTTT
CASSLGTSGADTQYF
>TRBJ1-2|TRBV5-1|-|-
TGCGCCAGCAGCTTGAACCCGAGCGGTACCTATGGCTACACCTTC
CASSLNPSGTYGYTF
>TRBJ1-5|TRBV19|-|-
TGTGCCAGTAGTACTCGGCCTGAAGGAGGCAATCAGCCCCAGCATTTT
CASSTRPEGGNQPQHF
>TRBJ2-2|TRBV11-3|once|-
TGTGCCAGCAGCCCCGGCGGGATGAACACCGGGGAGCTGTTTTTT
CASSPGGMNTGELFF
>TRBJ2-5|TRBV15|-|TRBD2
TGTGCCACCAGCGCTGATAGACTAGCGGGGGGCGGGGAGACCCAGTACTTC
CATSADRLAGGGETQYF
>TRBJ2-1|TRBV4-1|-|TRBD1
TGCGCCAGCAGCCAAGGGGGGACAGACTACAATGAGCAGTTCTTC
CASSQGGTDYNEQFF
>TRBJ1-3|TRBV19|-|TRBD1
TGTGCCAGTAGTCTCCAGGGGGTTCACTCTGGAAACACCATATATTTT
CASSLQGVHSGNTIYF
>TRBJ2-3|TRBV4-3|-|TRBD1
TGCGCCAGCAGCCGCGGACAGGGTTCGGGAGATACGCAGTATTTT
CASSRGQGSGDTQYF
>TRBJ2-2|TRBV7-9|many|-
TGTGCCAGCAGCTTAGGTCTGCGGACAGCAGCCACCGGGGAGCTGTTTTTT
CASSLGLRTAATGELFF
>TRBJ1-2|TRBV4-1|-|-
TGCGCCAGCAGCCAATTCGGTCAGGGGATCTATGGCTACACCTTC
CASSQFGQGIYGYTF
>TRBJ1-5|TRBV10-2|-|-
TGCGCCAGCAGTGATTATAGCAATCAGCCCCAGCATTTT
CASSDYSNQPQHF
>TRBJ2-7|TRBV27|-|-
TGTGCCAGCAGTCCAGTGGGCAGGATCAGGTCCTACGAGCAGTACTTC
CASSPVGRIRSYEQYF
>TRBJ2-7|TRBV7-2|-|-
TGTGCCAGCAGCGCCGCACAGTCTACCTACGAGCAGTACTTC
CASSAAQSTYEQYF
>TRBJ2-1|TRBV5-4|-|TRBD1
TGTGCCAGCAGCTTGTGGGCCGTGGACAGGGGGGTCGATGAGCAGTTCTTC
CASSLWAVDRGVDEQFF
>TRBJ1-2|TRBV19|few|TRBD1
TGTGCCAGTAGTATTCCAGGGGGGTGGACCGACTATGGCTACACCTTC
CASSIPGGWTDYGYTF
>TRBJ1-3|TRBV6-6|-|TRBD1
TGTGCCAGCAGTTACTCGACAGGGTCTGGAAACACCATATATTTT
CASSYSTGSGNTIYF
>TRBJ2-3|TRBV19|once|TRBD1
TGTGCCAGTAGTCCCCCTAGGGGGCAGCTCCTAGATACGCAGTATTTT
CASSPPRGQLLDTQYF
>TRBJ2-7|TRBV13|few|TRBD1
TGTGCCAGCAGCTTAAGGGACAGGGGGTACGAGCAGTACTTC
CASSLRDRGYEQYF
>TRBJ1-2|TRBV2|-|-
TGTGCCAGCGGAGGGGGGGCGTACTATGGCTACACCTTC
CASGGGAYYGYTF
>TRBJ1-6|TRBV18|-|-
TGTGCCAGCTCACCCCGGCAGGGTTCACCCCTCCACTTT
CASSPRQGSPLHF
>TRBJ2-1|TRBV27|-|-
TGTGCCAGCAGCGCCACCGCGGACACACGCAATGAGCAGTTCTTC
CASSATADTRNEQFF
>TRBJ1-1|TRBV7-2|-|-
TGTGCCAGCAGCTTATGGAGTTGGCAGGAGGACACTGAAGCTTTCTTT
CASSLWSWQEDTEAFF
>TRBJ2-7|TRBV28|-|TRBD1
TGTGCCAGCAGTTCGCCGACCGGGACAGGGATCTACGAGCAGTACTTC
CASSSPTGTGIYEQYF
>TRBJ2-3|TRBV27|-|-
TGTGCCAGCAGTTTATACAGAGGCACAGATACGCAGTATTTT
CASSLYRGTDTQYF
>TRBJ2-3|TRBV30|-|TRBD1
TGTGCCTGGAGTGTACAGGGGACCTCTCCAGATACGCAGTATTTT
CAWSVQGTSPDTQYF
>TRBJ2-3|TRBV7-6|-|-
TGTGCCAGCAGCTTAGCATCCGTCACAGATACGCAGTATTTT
CASSLASVTDTQYF
>TRBJ2-2|TRBV7-2|-|-
TGTGCCAGCAGCTTAGCCCCGGAGGCAGCCGGGGAGCTGTTTTTT
CASSLAPEAAGELFF
>TRBJ1-2|TRBV10-3|-|TRBD1
TGTGCCACGACAGGGGGCGGTCATGGCTACACCTTC
CATTGGGHGYTF
>TRBJ2-3|TRBV12-1|-|-
TGTGCCTCCTCCTACGGACAGGTTAGCACAGATACGCAGTATTTT
CASSYGQVSTDTQYF
>TRBJ1-1|TRBV6-1|-|-
TGTGCCAGCAGTGAAGCCACCGGTCTCAGGGGCGTTGGGAATAAAGCTTTCTTT
CASSEATGLRGVGNKAFF
>TRBJ1-1|TRBV6-1|-|-
TGTGCCAGCAGTGGGTGGGGGCTCTACACATGGACTGAAGCTTTCTTT
CASSGWGLYTWTEAFF
>TRBJ1-2|TRBV18|few|TRBD1
TGTGCCAGCTCACCAGCAGACAGGGGATCCGGCTACACCTTC
CASSPADRGSGYTF
>TRBJ2-5|TRBV5-1|-|TRBD2
TGCGCCAGCAGCTTGGGCCCCGTAGCGGGACCTTCCCAAGAGACCCAGTACTTC
CASSLGPVAGPSQETQYF
>TRBJ2-1|TRBV7-9|-|TRBD2
TGTGCCAGCAGCTTTAGCGGGGAATACAATGAGCAGTTCTTC
CASSFSGEYNEQFF
>TRBJ2-7|TRBV11-3|-|-
TGTGCCGGGGGAGGGGGACACCTGTACGAGCAGTACTTC
CAGGGGHLYEQYF